These 24 T cell receptor beta chains share one sample of origin, sequenced in a study of blood T cell repertoires in COVID-19. Assay: immunoSEQ multiplex PCR; the TCRdb copy retains only in-frame clones and omits some. This table has more than 200,000 clones, around nine tenths appearing once. The sequenced sample was peripheral blood. Receptors were obtained from an older woman with COVID-19, enrolled during active disease.

In regard to this clone: Mismatch with germline at one junction end may stem from a read error. The chain uses TRBV19 and TRBJ2-1; 11 bases line up with TRBD2. The CDR3 has 17 residues. The germline CDR1 and CDR2 sequences are LNHDA and SQIVND (reference sequence). The CDR3 nucleotides are TGTGCCAGTGGTATACGACTAGCGGGGAGCTCCTACAATGAGCAGTTCTTC. Translating gives CASGIRLAGSSYNEQFF.

This chain uses TRBV28 with TRBJ1-2, with TRBD1 as a possible D gene (5 bases). The CDR3 extends over 14 amino acids. V was shortened by 5 bases and J by 7 bases, with 17 bases between the two germline ends. CDR1 MDHEN and CDR2 SYDVKM come from the germline V gene. CDR3 loop: CASSAGWGNGGYTF. In nucleotides, the CDR3 is TGTGCCAGCAGTGCCGGGTGGGGCAACGGTGGCTACACCTTC.

The chain uses TRBV11-2 and TRBJ2-1; maybe TRBD2 (6 bases). Germline assignment: CDR1 SGHAT and CDR2 FQNNGV. The CDR3 runs 12 residues. Trimming removed 9 bases from V and 10 bases from J, with 16 bases in between. CDR3 in amino acids: CASSPRGSEQFF. As DNA, the CDR3 is TGTGCCAGTTCACCGCGGGGCTCCGAGCAGTTCTTC.

This clone was found once. J is TRBJ2-1 and V is TRBV7-9; 7 positions match TRBD2. Unmatched junction bases numbered 4, after V lost 1 base and J lost 4 bases. The germline gives CDR1 SEHNR, CDR2 FQNEAQ (reference sequence). CDR3 length: 15 amino acids. The CDR3 DNA sequence: TGTGCCAGCAGCTTAGATCGCGGGAGATACAATGAGCAGTTCTTC. It translates to CASSLDRGRYNEQFF.

The chain employs TRBV30 and TRBJ2-3; possibly TRBD2 for D (5 bases). The CDR3 runs 12 residues. Trimming took off 4 bases at V and 1 base at J, with 6 bases between the two ends. Per germline, CDR1 GTSNPN and CDR2 SVGIG (reference sequence). The CDR3 sequence is CAWTGGTDTQYF. The CDR3 DNA sequence: TGTGCCTGGACCGGGGGCACAGATACGCAGTATTTT.

The chain recombines TRBV20-1 with TRBJ2-4; TRBD2 aligns across 10 bases. Germline lookup yields CDR1 DFQATT and CDR2 SNEGSKA (reference sequence). The length of the CDR3 is 20 residues. The trim removed 3 bases at V and 2 bases at J, leaving 19 bases unmatched. The CDR3 here is CSASGRAGGPGQVTKNIQYF. CDR3 DNA: TGCAGTGCTAGTGGTCGAGCGGGAGGGCCGGGGCAGGTAACCAAAAACATTCAGTACTTC.

The chain has TRBV6-5 and TRBJ2-3, with D tentatively TRBD2 (6 bases). Trimming cost V 8 bases and J 2 bases, with 17 bases left between them. CDR1 and CDR2 from the germline V gene are MNHEY and SVGAGI. This CDR3 has 15 amino acids. CDR3 coding DNA: TGTGCCAGCCGGTCCGCGGGGCGCGACACAGATACGCAGTATTTT. Translated, it gives CASRSAGRDTDTQYF.

CDR3 region: CASSFDRELQPQHF. In DNA, the CDR3 is TGTGCCAGCAGTTTTGACAGGGAACTTCAGCCCCAGCATTTT. V usage is TRBV28 and J usage is TRBJ1-5; 7 bases are a match to TRBD1. The V gene end was trimmed by 3 bases and the J gene end by 6 bases; junction bases not matched to a gene: 5. The CDR3 contains 14 residues. Germline V gene data show CDR1 as MDHEN and CDR2 as SYDVKM.

This clone was counted a few times. The chain employs TRBV6-2 or TRBV6-3 and TRBJ2-1; weak D call: TRBD2 (6 bases). The V gene lost 4 bases and the J gene lost 3 bases, with 13 bases spanning the gap. The CDR3 has 15 residues. Germline V gene data show CDR1 as MNHEY and CDR2 as SVGEGT. The CDR3, as DNA: TGTGCCAGCAGTTTCGGGACTGGAATCTACAATGAGCAGTTCTTC. It specifies CASSFGTGIYNEQFF.

The chain joins TRBV30 to TRBJ1-1, with no clear D. The CDR3 sequence is 12 residues long. Germline V gene lookup returns CDR1 GTSNPN and CDR2 SVGIG (reference sequence). Trimming took off 3 bases at V and 6 bases at J, with 11 bases between the two ends. CDR3 bases: TGTGCCTGGAGCACCCCTCGGGCTGAAGCTTTCTTT. Translated: CAWSTPRAEAFF.

The rearrangement joins TRBV6-5 to TRBJ1-2; a possible D gene is TRBD1 (6 bases). The ends were cut back, 8 bases at V and 4 bases at J, with 11 bases in the middle. The CDR3 is 12 residues long. Germline CDR1 MNHEY, CDR2 SVGAGI. In DNA, the CDR3 is TGTGCCAGCGGGCTAGGGGGCTATGGCTACACCTTC. As protein: CASGLGGYGYTF.

The V gene is TRBV5-6, the J gene TRBJ1-1; 7 bases align to TRBD1. The germline V gene encodes CDR1 SGHDT and CDR2 YYEEEE. Trimming at V came to 4 bases and at J to 5 bases, leaving 14 bases not matched to a gene. The length of the CDR3 is 16 residues. In DNA form, the CDR3 reads TGTGCCAGCAGCCCCAGGGGGGCGGTTAGTTTTACTGAAGCTTTCTTT. Its translation is CASSPRGAVSFTEAFF.

The rearrangement uses TRBV4-2 and TRBJ2-3, with D possibly matching TRBD1 (5 bases). CDR3 length equals 15 residues. Trimming took off 0 bases at V and 2 bases at J, with 9 bases between the two ends. CDR1 and CDR2 (germline): LGHNA, YNFKEQ. The CDR3 spells CASSQEGRDTDTQYF. CDR3 coding DNA: TGTGCCAGCAGCCAAGAAGGCAGGGACACAGATACGCAGTATTTT.

The V and J genes are TRBV5-1 and TRBJ2-1; 14 bases are a match to TRBD2. V shed 7 bases, J shed 3 bases, and the junction held 15 bases outside the gene matches. The CDR3 runs 19 residues. CDR1 and CDR2 from the germline V gene are SGHRS and YFSETQ. In DNA form, the CDR3 reads TGCGCCAGCCAGAGAATGGGACTAGCGGGAGAAGGGAGCTACAATGAGCAGTTCTTC. This sequence encodes CASQRMGLAGEGSYNEQFF.

The chain combines TRBV5-1 with TRBJ2-3, with D hard to call. This CDR3 is built from 16 residues. The ends were cut back, 5 bases at V and 0 bases at J, with 16 bases in the middle. CDR1 is SGHRS, CDR2 YFSETQ, per germline. The CDR3 is CASSPQVLYSTDTQYF. Here the CDR3 DNA reads TGCGCCAGCAGTCCTCAGGTCCTCTATAGCACAGATACGCAGTATTTT.

The chain employs TRBV5-4 and TRBJ1-6, with a tentative D call TRBD1 (5 bases). The CDR3 runs to 14 residues. Deletions cut 1 base from V and 9 bases from J, with 11 bases between. Germline lookup yields CDR1 SGHNT and CDR2 YYREEE (reference sequence). CDR3 in DNA: TGTGCCAGCAGCTTGAGGGCTACAGGTTCACCCCTCCACTTT. It specifies CASSLRATGSPLHF.

The chain carries TRBV6-5 and TRBJ2-7; maybe TRBD2 (7 bases). The V gene lost 3 bases and the J gene lost 5 bases, with 14 bases spanning the gap. The V gene's germline CDR1 is MNHEY and CDR2 SVGAGI. The CDR3 consists of 14 residues. CDR3 region: CASSYRGAFNEQYF. The CDR3 DNA is TGTGCCAGCAGTTATCGGGGGGCGTTTAACGAGCAGTACTTC.

This chain uses TRBV19 with TRBJ2-7, with D possibly matching TRBD1 (6 bases). The V end lost 1 base, the J end lost 1 base, and 11 bases lay between the germline ends. The V gene's germline CDR1 is LNHDA and CDR2 SQIVND (reference sequence). The CDR3 runs to 15 residues. The CDR3 nucleotides are TGTGCCAGTAGTATAGTGGGACACCCGTCCTACGAGCAGTACTTC. Amino acids: CASSIVGHPSYEQYF.

The chain combines TRBV15 with TRBJ1-2; TRBD1 matches at 9 bases. From germline, CDR1 is LNHNV and CDR2 YYDKDF (reference sequence). The CDR3 covers 14 residues. V lost 5 bases and J lost 8; bases outside the gene matches: 9. DNA for the CDR3: TGTGCCACCAGCTACCTCACAGGGGGCGACGGCTACACCTTC. This gives the protein CATSYLTGGDGYTF.

This chain links TRBV29-1 with TRBJ2-5; 8 bases agree with TRBD2. V trimming: 5 bases; J trimming: 4 bases; junction bases outside the gene matches: 3. CDR1 and CDR2 (germline): SQVTM, ANQGSEA. CDR3 length: 12 residues. The CDR3 sequence: CSVRGGGETQYF. The CDR3 nucleotides read TGCAGCGTTCGGGGGGGCGGAGAGACCCAGTACTTC. Full variable domain (remainder filled in from reference TRBV29-1 and TRBJ2-5): SAVISQKPSRDICQRGTSLTIQCQVDSQVTMMFWYRQQPGQSLTLIATANQGSEATYESGFVIDKFPISRPNLTFSTLTVSNMSPEDSSIYLCSVRGGGETQYFGPGTRLLVL.

This sequence joins TRBV10-1 and TRBJ2-2; 9 bases are shared with TRBD1. The CDR3 has 15 amino acids. Germline CDR1 reads WNHNN; CDR2 reads SYGVQD (reference sequence). V lost 4 bases, J lost 3 bases, and 3 bases stayed unmatched. The CDR3 DNA sequence: TGCGCCAGCAGTGTCGGGACAGGGTACACCGGGGAGCTGTTTTTT. Translating it yields CASSVGTGYTGELFF.

The V gene is TRBV10-3, the J gene TRBJ1-1; D is undetermined. This CDR3 spans 19 amino acids. CDR1 ENHRY and CDR2 SYGVKD come from the germline V gene. The germline V and J ends were trimmed by 5 bases and 6 bases, with 31 bases remaining between them. The CDR3 loop reads CAISITSSTARGPHAEAFF. As DNA, the CDR3 is TGTGCCATCAGTATCACTTCAAGTACTGCGAGAGGTCCCCACGCTGAAGCTTTCTTT.

The chain links TRBV27 to TRBJ2-7; 7 positions agree with TRBD1. Germline CDR1 reads MNHEY; CDR2 reads SMNVEV (reference sequence). This CDR3 is built from 14 residues. J lost 4 bases, V lost 6 bases, and 9 bases had no gene match. The CDR3 reads CASSLRQGLYEQYF. The CDR3 DNA reads TGTGCCAGCAGCCTCAGACAGGGCCTGTACGAGCAGTACTTC.

The V and J genes are TRBV18 and TRBJ1-5; TRBD1 might be the D (6 bases). Germline assignment: CDR1 KGHSH and CDR2 LQKENI. The CDR3 is 14 amino acids. V gave up 4 bases and J gave up 4 bases, with 11 bases separating them. CDR3 nucleotide sequence: TGTGCCAGCTCACTCGGGACAAAAAATCAGCCCCAGCATTTT. Its translation is CASSLGTKNQPQHF.